This TCR beta chain was identified in a study of CD8 T cells in ankylosing spondylitis. This clonotype was seen repeatedly, ten times or more. Antigen unknown. CDR3 length equals 16 residues. V was pared by 3 bases and J by 7 bases, with 10 bases of the junction left unmatched. Germline lookup yields CDR1 MGHRA and CDR2 YSYEKL. Overall study results and limits: Disease-linked clones were CD8+ and relatively rare in peripheral blood. It appeared that ankylosing spondylitis blood was characterized by a TCR beta motif of roughly 8 highly homologous variants.

Scientists made TCR beta libraries using quantitative 5'-RACE with molecular barcodes. TCRdb itself ran the 5' RACE reads through MiXCR, one entry per CDR3 protein. The sample lists approximately 200,000 distinct CDR3 sequences; 9.5% to 15% were seen once. This receptor was obtained from a male donor with ankylosing spondylitis or in good health (not recorded which). Material for sequencing was blood, either unsorted or a sorted T cell fraction (not recorded which). The V and J genes are TRBV4-1 and TRBJ2-1, with 9 bases identical to TRBD2. CDR3 sequence: CASSHETSGGGNEQFF. The CDR3 bases are TGCGCCAGCAGCCATGAGACTAGCGGAGGGGGGAATGAGCAGTTCTTC.